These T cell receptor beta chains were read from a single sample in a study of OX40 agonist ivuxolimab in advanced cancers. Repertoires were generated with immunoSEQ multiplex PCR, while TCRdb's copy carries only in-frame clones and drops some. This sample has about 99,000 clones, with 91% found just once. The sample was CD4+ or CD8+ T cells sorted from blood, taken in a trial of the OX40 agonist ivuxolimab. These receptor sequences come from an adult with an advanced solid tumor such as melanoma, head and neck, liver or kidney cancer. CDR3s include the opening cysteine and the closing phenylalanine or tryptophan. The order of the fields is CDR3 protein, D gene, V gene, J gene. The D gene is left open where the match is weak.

CASSLMGQGQGEKLFF,TRBD1,TRBV5-1,TRBJ1-4
CASSPPRQMSDTQYF,.,TRBV18,TRBJ2-3
CASSLAGSGRGQETQYF,TRBD2,TRBV7-2,TRBJ2-5
CASSGQTVSYNEQFF,.,TRBV5-1,TRBJ2-1
CASSWRLAGGKGEQFF,TRBD2,TRBV7-3,TRBJ2-1
CASSVRQGAGETQYF,.,TRBV9,TRBJ2-5
CASSHDLASGYTF,.,TRBV28,TRBJ1-2
CASSPSDRGRNTIYF,TRBD1,TRBV5-4,TRBJ1-3
CASSSTGTNYGYTF,.,TRBV5-4,TRBJ1-2
CASSPGLPNQPQHF,.,TRBV27,TRBJ1-5
CASSPDRVAYNEQFF,TRBD1,TRBV18,TRBJ2-1
CAWSVRDRSSYNEQFF,TRBD1,TRBV30,TRBJ2-1
CASRTRVNTGELFF,.,TRBV2,TRBJ2-2
CASSLDLYEQYF,.,TRBV11-2,.
CASSHRTRINYGYTF,.,TRBV7-2,TRBJ1-2
CASSLQGRNSPLHF,TRBD1,TRBV7-6,TRBJ1-6
CASRQRGFVTDTQYF,.,TRBV4-1,TRBJ2-3
CASSSPVGAGLTGELFF,.,TRBV11-2,TRBJ2-2
CSIDRVKGLNTEAFF,TRBD1,TRBV29-1,TRBJ1-1
CASRPGTGALSHQETQYF,TRBD1,TRBV5-8,TRBJ2-5
CARRDGSRNQPQHF,.,TRBV5-3,TRBJ1-5
CASSIASGNEKLFF,.,TRBV19,TRBJ1-4
CASSLARTVTEAFF,.,TRBV7-2,TRBJ1-1
CASSGTGGFYEQYF,TRBD1,TRBV18,TRBJ2-7
CAISESPRAHNYGYTF,.,TRBV6-1,TRBJ1-2
CASKFLAHQSDEQFF,.,TRBV27,TRBJ2-1
CASSGGPYEQYF,.,TRBV28,TRBJ2-7
CASRHGTSSRAEQFF,TRBD2,TRBV2,TRBJ2-1
CASSLTLNAYNEQFF,.,TRBV5-5,TRBJ2-1
CASSLGRYRLADTQYF,.,TRBV5-1,TRBJ2-3
CASSLYGPSTFEQYF,.,TRBV5-6,TRBJ2-7
CASSSPTGGAGELFF,TRBD1,TRBV5-4,TRBJ2-2
CASSPGLASSQYF,TRBD2,TRBV7-8,TRBJ2-7
CASSSSSGSYEQYF,TRBD2,TRBV7-2,TRBJ2-7
CASQPGTGANEKLFF,TRBD1,TRBV4-1,TRBJ1-4
CASSINRGSSNQPQHF,TRBD1,TRBV19,TRBJ1-5
CASSLGQGGTYEQYF,.,TRBV5-1,TRBJ2-7
CASTPMGLRTDTQYF,.,TRBV7-2,TRBJ2-3
CASSRGTANEKLFF,TRBD1,TRBV5-1,TRBJ1-4
CASSGYRELFF,.,TRBV7-9,TRBJ2-2
CASSPSREAFF,.,TRBV28,TRBJ1-1
CASSLGVFNEQFF,.,TRBV11-3,TRBJ2-1
CASSLLQVDTQYF,.,TRBV23-1,TRBJ2-3
CASSLYWTTGTPGELFF,.,TRBV5-5,TRBJ2-2
CASSLERGLAGAEQYF,TRBD2,TRBV11-2,.